This T cell receptor (beta chain) originates from a study of response to subunit inactivated influenza vaccine. The junction had 8 bases not matched to a gene; V was cut back by 4 bases and J by 3 bases. The CDR3 covers 16 residues. Germline-derived CDR1 and CDR2 are SGHAT and FQNNGV. This clonotype was picked up a small number of times. What it binds is unknown. Findings and caveats of the study: That few new T cells are recruited by each seasonal influenza vaccination was the authors' suggestion.

MiXCR was run by TCRdb on the RT-PCR reads, yielding one entry per CDR3 protein. This table has around 500,000 distinct CDR3 sequences, roughly 9.8% appearing once. The chain recombines TRBV11-2 with TRBJ2-5, with 10 bases lining up with TRBD1. The specimen comprised PBMCs from blood, sampled more than 35 days after vaccination. The sequence came from a man in his fifties who received an inactivated influenza vaccine. CDR3: CASSSVLTGGEETQYF. The CDR3 bases are TGTGCCAGCAGCTCGGTCCTGACAGGGGGCGAAGAGACCCAGTACTTC.